The present TCR beta chain was sequenced within a study of cytomegalovirus exposure and HLA in healthy donors. The study, taken as a whole, reports: In a later analysis, a missense DCLRE1C variant was linked to TCR beta V- and J-gene trimming.

Every donor was a healthy person donating bone marrow. A word on this clone: The antigen is not known.

The primer mix had 60 Vbeta and 13 Jbeta primers. Method: immunoSEQ multiplex PCR; TCRdb's copy keeps in-frame clones and lacks some. The sample has about 140,000 clones, 65% to 80% seen once. The CDR3 extends over 19 amino acids. The chain couples TRBV21-1 to TRBJ2-3; whether TRBD1, the table's D call, matches the DNA was not checked. TRBV21-1 is designated a pseudogene. The sequenced material came from PBMCs. This clonotype was sampled from a man aged 30 to 45 in good health and CMV-seronegative. The CDR3 is CASSKAVGKVGASTDTQYF. In DNA form, the CDR3 reads TGTGCCAGCAGCAAGGCTGTAGGTAAGGTGGGGGCTAGCACAGATACGCAGTATTTT.